This record covers a single T cell receptor beta chain. Being one base from a much bigger clone, this may be a read error. The data stem from a study of regulatory T cells in long-lasting Graves disease. Looking at the study overall: The antithyroid drugs taken by newly diagnosed Graves' patients had been used for under 3 months.

Assembly of TCR beta libraries relied on iRepertoire HTBI primers together with Arm-PCR of CDR3 regions. TCRdb re-called the multiplex PCR reads with MiXCR, one entry per CDR3 protein. The sample holds 500,000 or so distinct CDR3 sequences, around 16% seen once. The CDR3 covers 14 residues. Time point indicated: newly diagnosed GD, antithyroid drugs for less than 3 months. RNA from PBMCs was the source of the TCR library. Graves' disease was diagnosed by American Thyroid Association guidelines. These data also formed part of another study, on T cells in Graves' hyperthyroidism and ophthalmopathy. From that study: A set of HTBI primers served as the primers for a first-round RT-PCR of the TCR CDR3. Researchers report that a 13 V-J model separated ophthalmopathy from stable hyperthyroidism.

The chain has TRBV12-3 or TRBV12-4 and TRBJ1-2; D is unclear. This specimen consisted of peripheral blood mononuclear cells (PBMCs), obtained at new diagnosis, from a patient treated with antithyroid drugs. The receptor's source is a middle-aged man with Graves disease. The CDR3 nucleotides read TGTGCCAGCAGTTTTGGCAGGTTTAACTATGGCAACACCTTC. It translates to CASSFGRFNYGNTF.